This TCR beta chain is from a study of blood T cell repertoires in COVID-19. Overall study context: Sites across the United States, Italy and Spain contributed samples from acute and convalescent COVID-19.

Sequencing was performed with immunoSEQ multiplex PCR; in TCRdb, only in-frame clones are kept and a portion is missing. This sample has roughly 360,000 clones, with more than 75% found just once. This clone was counted once. The CDR3 extends over 15 amino acids. With V trimmed by 4 bases and J by 6 bases, 4 bases remained unmatched. Germline V gives CDR1 LGHDT, CDR2 YNNKEL (reference sequence). The study recruited people aged about 18 to 89 years across approximately 23 US areas. Which cohort a participant joined came from the clinical history participants gave. The sample consisted of PBMCs or T cells enriched from blood (not recorded which). The clonotype originates from a woman aged 25 to 39 with acute COVID-19. The chain recombines TRBV3-1 (or the pseudogene TRBV3-2) with TRBJ2-1, with TRBD1 matching 12 bases. CDR3 sequence: CASSLPGQGANEQFF. The DNA of the CDR3 is TGTGCCAGCAGCCTTCCGGGACAGGGGGCCAATGAGCAGTTCTTC.